These 3 T cell receptor beta chains came from one sample sequenced in a study of cytomegalovirus exposure and HLA in healthy donors. The PCR made use of 60 Vbeta and 13 Jbeta primers. The assay was immunoSEQ multiplex PCR, and TCRdb's table has in-frame clones only and misses some. The sample shows more than 80,000 clones, around three quarters of them seen only once. Sequencing used PBMCs. These receptors were collected from a boy between 5 and 17 years old in good health and CMV-seronegative.

J is TRBJ1-3 and V is TRBV30; no clear D gene. CDR1 is GTSNPN, CDR2 SVGIG, per germline (reference sequence). The CDR3 length is 17 residues. The V end lost 0 bases, the J end lost 2 bases, and 17 bases lay between the germline ends. The CDR3 DNA follows: TGTGCCTGGAGTGTATCCCATTTAGGAGTGACTGGAAACACCATATATTTT. Its translation: CAWSVSHLGVTGNTIYF.

The rearrangement links TRBV28 to TRBJ1-5; D is undetermined. Trimming took off 4 bases at V and 7 bases at J, with 14 bases between the two ends. Germline loops: CDR1 MDHEN, CDR2 SYDVKM. CDR3 length equals 14 residues. This chain's CDR3 is CASSWKLGAQPQHF. In DNA form, the CDR3 reads TGTGCCAGCAGTTGGAAATTGGGAGCCCAGCCCCAGCATTTT. Full variable domain (outside the CDR3, taken from reference TRBV28 and TRBJ1-5): DVKVTQSSRYLVKRTGEKVFLECVQDMDHENMFWYRQDPGLGLRLIYFSYDVKMKEKGDIPEGYSVSREKKERFSLILESASTNQTSMYLCASSWKLGAQPQHFGDGTRLSIL.

The gene calls are TRBV9 and TRBJ1-2, with D perhaps TRBD1 (6 bases). V dropped 6 bases and J dropped 3 bases, with 18 bases sitting between them. Germline loops: CDR1 SGDLS, CDR2 YYNGEE. This CDR3 is built from 15 residues. Here the CDR3 reads CASTPRSRGHYGYTF. The CDR3 DNA sequence: TGTGCCAGCACCCCGAGAAGCAGGGGCCACTATGGCTACACCTTC.